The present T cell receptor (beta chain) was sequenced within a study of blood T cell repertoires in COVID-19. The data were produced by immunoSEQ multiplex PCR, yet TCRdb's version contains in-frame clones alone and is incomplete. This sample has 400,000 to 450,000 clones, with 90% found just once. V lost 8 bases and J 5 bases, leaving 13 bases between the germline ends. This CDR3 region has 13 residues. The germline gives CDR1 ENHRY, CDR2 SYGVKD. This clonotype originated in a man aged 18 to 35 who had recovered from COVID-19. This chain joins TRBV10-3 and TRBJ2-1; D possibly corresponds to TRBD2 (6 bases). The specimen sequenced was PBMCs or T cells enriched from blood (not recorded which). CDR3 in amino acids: CAIGDSTHNEQFF. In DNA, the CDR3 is TGTGCCATCGGGGACTCCACCCACAATGAGCAGTTCTTC.